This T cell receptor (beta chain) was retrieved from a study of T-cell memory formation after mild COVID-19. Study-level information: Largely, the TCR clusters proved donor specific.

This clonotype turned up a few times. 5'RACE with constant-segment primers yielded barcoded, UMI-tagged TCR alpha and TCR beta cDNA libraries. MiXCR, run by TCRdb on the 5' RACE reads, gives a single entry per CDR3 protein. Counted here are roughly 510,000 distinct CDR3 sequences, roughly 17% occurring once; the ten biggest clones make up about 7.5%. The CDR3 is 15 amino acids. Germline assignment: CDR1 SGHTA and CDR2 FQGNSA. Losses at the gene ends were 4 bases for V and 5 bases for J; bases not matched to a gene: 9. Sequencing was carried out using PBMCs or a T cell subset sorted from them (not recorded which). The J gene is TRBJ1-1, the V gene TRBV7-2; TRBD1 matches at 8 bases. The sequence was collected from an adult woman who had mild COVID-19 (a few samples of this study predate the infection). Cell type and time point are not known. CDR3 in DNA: TGTGCCAGCAGCTCACAGTGGACAGGGAGGACTGAAGCTTTCTTT. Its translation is CASSSQWTGRTEAFF.